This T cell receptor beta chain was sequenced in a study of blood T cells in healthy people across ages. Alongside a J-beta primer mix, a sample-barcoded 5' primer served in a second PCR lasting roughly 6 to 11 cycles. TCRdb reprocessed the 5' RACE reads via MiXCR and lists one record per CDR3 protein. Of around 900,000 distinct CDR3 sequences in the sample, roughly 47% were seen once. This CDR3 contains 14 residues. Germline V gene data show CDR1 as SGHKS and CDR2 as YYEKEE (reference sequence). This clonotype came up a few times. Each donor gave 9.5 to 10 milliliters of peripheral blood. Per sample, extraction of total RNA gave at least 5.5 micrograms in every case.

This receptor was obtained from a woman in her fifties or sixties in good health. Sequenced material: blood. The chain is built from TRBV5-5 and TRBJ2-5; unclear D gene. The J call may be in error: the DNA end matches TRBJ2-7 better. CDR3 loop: CASSPVRRPYEQYF. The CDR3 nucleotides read TGTGCCAGCAGCCCGGTTCGCAGGCCCTACGAGCAGTACTTC.